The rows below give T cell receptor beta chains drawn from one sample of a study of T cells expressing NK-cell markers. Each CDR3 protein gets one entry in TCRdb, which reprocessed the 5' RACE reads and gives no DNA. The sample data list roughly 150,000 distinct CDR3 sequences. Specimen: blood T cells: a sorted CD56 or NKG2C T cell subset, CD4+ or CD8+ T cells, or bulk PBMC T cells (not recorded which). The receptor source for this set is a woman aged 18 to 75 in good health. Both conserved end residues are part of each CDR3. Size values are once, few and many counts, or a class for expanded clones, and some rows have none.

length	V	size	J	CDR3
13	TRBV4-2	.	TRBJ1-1	CASSQGRNTEAFF
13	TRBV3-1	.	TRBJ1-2	CASSHTGMGGYTF
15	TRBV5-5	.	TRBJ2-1	CASSLSLAGSSEQFF
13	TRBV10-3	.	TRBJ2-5	CASQGGSQETQYF
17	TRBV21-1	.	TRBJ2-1	CASLTRSGRGSYNEQFF
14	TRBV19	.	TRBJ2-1	CASSISLTLNEQFF
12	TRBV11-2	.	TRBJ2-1	CASSAGTNEQFF
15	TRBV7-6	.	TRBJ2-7	CASSLASGGSYEQYF
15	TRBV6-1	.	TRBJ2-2	CASRRSQGNTGELFF
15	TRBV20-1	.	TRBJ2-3	CSARVTSGSGDTQYF
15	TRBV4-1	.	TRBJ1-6	CASSQERGGNSPLHF
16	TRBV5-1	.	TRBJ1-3	CASSQIGQGFGNTIYF
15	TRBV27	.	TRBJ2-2	CASSFEGKGTGELFF
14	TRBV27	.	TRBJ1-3	CASPRPRTGNTIYF
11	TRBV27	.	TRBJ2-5	CASSQGKTQYF
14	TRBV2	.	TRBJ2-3	CASSGQTGTDTQYF
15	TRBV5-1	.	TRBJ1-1	CASSLAQGLNTEAFF
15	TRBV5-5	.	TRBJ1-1	CASSFDGTMNTEAFF
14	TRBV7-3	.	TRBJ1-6	CASSRQGLRSPLHF
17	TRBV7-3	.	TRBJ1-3	CASSLTGGGGSGNTIYF
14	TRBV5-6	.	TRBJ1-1	CASSLVPTGTEAFF
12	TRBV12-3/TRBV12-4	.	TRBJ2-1	CASSPRWGEQFF
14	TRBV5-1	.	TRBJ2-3	CASSLAGVTDTQYF
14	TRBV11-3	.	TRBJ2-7	CASSPGGADYEQYF
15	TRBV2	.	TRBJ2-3	CASSEEGGGTDTQYF
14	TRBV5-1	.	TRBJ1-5	CASSFEGLGQPQHF
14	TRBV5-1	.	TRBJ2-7	CASSFQSPSYEQYF
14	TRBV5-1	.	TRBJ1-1	CASSQRVGVPEAFF
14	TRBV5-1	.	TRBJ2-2	CASSLRVNTGELFF
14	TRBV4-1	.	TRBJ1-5	CASSQGPGELSQHF
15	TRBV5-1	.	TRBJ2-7	CASSLGTSGTYEQYF
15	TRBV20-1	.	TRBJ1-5	CSANQGAGINQPQHF
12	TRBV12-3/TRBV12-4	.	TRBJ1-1	CATYYRGRKAFF
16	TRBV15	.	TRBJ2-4	CATSRDTRQYKNIQYF
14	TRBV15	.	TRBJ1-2	CATSSQDRSHGYTF
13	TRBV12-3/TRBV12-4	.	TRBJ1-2	CASSKTGHNGYTF
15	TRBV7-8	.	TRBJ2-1	CASRTGTGDYNEQFF
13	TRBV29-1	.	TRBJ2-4	CSVAGVAKNIQYF
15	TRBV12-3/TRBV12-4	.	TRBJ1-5	CASIMGGGGNQPQHF
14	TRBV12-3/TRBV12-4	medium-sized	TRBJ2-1	CASRQSGGNNEQFF
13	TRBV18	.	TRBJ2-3	CASSPPRWDTQYF
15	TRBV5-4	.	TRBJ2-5	CASSFETGIQETQYF
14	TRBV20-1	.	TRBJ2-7	CSARSGALSYEQYF
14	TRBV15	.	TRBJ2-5	CATSSQGLKETQYF
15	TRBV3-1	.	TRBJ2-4	CASSVGQIAKNIQYF
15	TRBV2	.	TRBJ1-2	CASSETVGSLSGYTF
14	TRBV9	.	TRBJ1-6	CASSSRDSHSPLHF
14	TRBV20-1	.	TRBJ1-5	CSAGQGAFAQPQHF
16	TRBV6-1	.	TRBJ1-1	CASRSQGRRMNTEAFF